This T cell receptor beta chain stems from a study of blood T cell repertoires in COVID-19. The CDR3 loop spans 20 amino acids. The V segment lost 2 bases and the J segment 0 bases; nucleotides outside the gene matches: 11. The germline V gene has CDR1 KGHDR and CDR2 SFDVKD. This table comes from immunoSEQ multiplex PCR, and its TCRdb copy is limited to in-frame clones, with some not included. The data contain some 250,000 clones, approximately 86% of them singletons. The genes are TRBV24-1 and TRBJ2-1; 11 bases align to TRBD2. The sequence came from a middle-aged woman with acute COVID-19. The sample was PBMCs or T cells enriched from blood (not recorded which). CDR3 nucleotide sequence: TGTGCCACCAGTGATTATGGTAGCGGGAGGGCCCAAAGCTCCTACAATGAGCAGTTCTTC. It yields the protein CATSDYGSGRAQSSYNEQFF.